The 26 T cell receptor beta chains listed next were all sequenced from one sample in a study of blood T cell repertoires in COVID-19. Produced via immunoSEQ multiplex PCR; TCRdb's table is partial and in-frame only. This table has some 350,000 clones, around 82% appearing once. Sequencing used peripheral blood. The receptors stem from a young man with active or convalescent COVID-19.

V is TRBV27 and J is TRBJ2-5, with D unclear. CDR3 size: 16 residues. The germline V gene encodes CDR1 MNHEY and CDR2 SMNVEV (reference sequence). Between the trimmed V and J ends, which lost 0 bases and 1 base, there was a span of 12 bases. CDR3 nucleotides: TGTGCCAGCAGTTTATCTAGAATGATATCCCAAGAGACCCAGTACTTC. It is translated as CASSLSRMISQETQYF.

V and J are TRBV18 and TRBJ1-2; no clear D gene. Germline V gene data show CDR1 as KGHSH and CDR2 as LQKENI. Deletions cut 6 bases from V and 5 bases from J, with 19 bases between. The CDR3 extends over 15 amino acids. This CDR3 is CASSEAGKLGYGYTF. CDR3 nucleotide sequence: TGTGCCAGCTCGGAGGCGGGGAAATTGGGGTATGGCTACACCTTC.

This clone was detected a few times. This CDR3 reads CASSKRPTGSDTQYF. The CDR3 nucleotides read TGTGCCAGCAGCAAACGACCCACAGGGTCAGATACGCAGTATTTT. V is TRBV21-1 and J is TRBJ2-3; the table gives TRBD1 as D, unverified against the DNA. TRBV21-1 is listed as a pseudogene. The length of the CDR3 is 15 residues.

The J gene is TRBJ1-1, the V gene TRBV4-3, with D uncertain. Germline V CDR1 and CDR2: LGHNA, YSLEER. The CDR3 spans 13 residues. V lost 1 base and J lost 4, with 7 bases in between. For the CDR3, the DNA is TGCGCCAGCAGCCAAGTTTCCGGCACTGAAGCTTTCTTT. Its translation: CASSQVSGTEAFF.

The rearrangement joins TRBV3-1 (or the pseudogene TRBV3-2) to TRBJ2-5; D is possibly TRBD2 (6 bases). CDR3 length equals 14 residues. Per germline, CDR1 LGHDT and CDR2 YNNKEL (reference sequence). The V end lost 4 bases, the J end lost 5 bases, and 14 bases lay between the germline ends. As DNA, the CDR3 is TGTGCCAGCAGCCCGTCTAGCGCCACGGAGACCCAGTACTTC. Translation: CASSPSSATETQYF.

This chain joins TRBV5-1 and TRBJ2-1, with D perhaps matching TRBD1 (5 bases). The germline V gene has CDR1 SGHRS and CDR2 YFSETQ. V lost 4 bases to trimming and J lost 0 bases, with 8 bases between them. The CDR3 extends over 14 amino acids. For the CDR3, the DNA is TGCGCCAGCAGCGCCGACAGCTCCTACAATGAGCAGTTCTTC. As protein: CASSADSSYNEQFF.

The DNA of the CDR3 is TGCGCCAGCAGCTTGGGATGGGGGCTCGACTATGGCTACACCTTC. Its protein product is CASSLGWGLDYGYTF. The rearrangement joins TRBV5-1 to TRBJ1-2, with a tentative D call TRBD1 (6 bases). Germline CDR1 reads SGHRS; CDR2 reads YFSETQ. The V gene lost 0 bases and the J gene lost 3 bases, with 12 bases spanning the gap. This CDR3 has 15 amino acids.

The rearrangement uses TRBV5-4 and TRBJ2-2, with D maybe TRBD2 (7 bases). The germline V gene encodes CDR1 SGHNT and CDR2 YYREEE (reference sequence). V lost 3 bases and J lost 7, with 19 bases in between. This CDR3 is built from 16 residues. The CDR3 DNA sequence: TGTGCCAGCAGCTCGGCCCGGGGGGCCGGTATCGGGGAGCTGTTTTTT. Translation: CASSSARGAGIGELFF.

The CDR3 sequence: CSVASGSGNTIYF. DNA for the CDR3: TGCAGCGTTGCCTCCGGGTCCGGAAACACCATATATTTT. The chain recombines TRBV29-1 with TRBJ1-3; no reliable D call. This CDR3 has 13 amino acids. V shed 4 bases and J shed 4 bases, with 11 bases lying between them. Per the germline V gene, CDR1 is SQVTM and CDR2 is ANQGSEA.

The V gene is TRBV18, the J gene TRBJ2-1; 7 bases fit TRBD1. The germline gives CDR1 KGHSH, CDR2 LQKENI. This CDR3 has 14 residues. J was trimmed by 6 bases and V by 2 bases; bases with no gene match: 4. The CDR3 nucleotides are TGTGCCAGCTCACCAATGACAGGGCGCAATGAGCAGTTCTTC. Amino acid sequence: CASSPMTGRNEQFF.

The chain carries TRBV29-1 and TRBJ1-5, with unresolved D. The length of the CDR3 is 15 residues. The germline gives CDR1 SQVTM, CDR2 ANQGSEA. V was trimmed by 0 bases and J by 0 bases, leaving 9 bases between them. This chain's CDR3 is CSVEDTPYSNQPQHF. DNA of the CDR3: TGCAGCGTTGAAGACACCCCCTATAGCAATCAGCCCCAGCATTTT.

The chain combines TRBV3-1 (or the pseudogene TRBV3-2) with TRBJ2-7; the match to TRBD1 covers 9 bases. The CDR3 has 15 residues. Per germline, CDR1 LGHDT and CDR2 YNNKEL (reference sequence). V dropped 0 bases and J dropped 2; count of bases not matched to a gene: 2. In DNA form, the CDR3 reads TGTGCCAGCAGCCAAGAACAGGGGGCCACCTACGAGCAGTACTTC. Amino acid sequence: CASSQEQGATYEQYF.

The rearrangement links TRBV2 to TRBJ1-2, with no clear D. Trimming took off 3 bases at V and 4 bases at J, with 9 bases between the two ends. CDR3 length: 13 residues. Germline CDR1 reads SNHLY; CDR2 reads FYNNEI. This CDR3 reads CASSDSVGYGYTF. The CDR3 nucleotides are TGTGCCAGCAGTGACAGCGTGGGCTATGGCTACACCTTC. The full variable domain, rest sourced from reference TRBV2 and TRBJ1-2, is EPEVTQTPSHQVTQMGQEVILRCVPISNHLYFYWYRQILGQKVEFLVSFYNNEISEKSEIFDDQFSVERPDGSNFTLKIRSTKLEDSAMYFCASSDSVGYGYTFGSGTRLTVV.

The chain carries TRBV7-9 and TRBJ2-1; possibly TRBD2 for D (5 bases). CDR3 length equals 15 residues. V shed 5 bases and J shed 0 bases, with 11 bases lying between them. In germline, CDR1 is SEHNR, CDR2 FQNEAQ (reference sequence). CDR3: CASSPSRGSYNEQFF. The CDR3 nucleotides read TGTGCCAGCAGCCCCAGTCGGGGCTCCTACAATGAGCAGTTCTTC.

This CDR3 reads CASSTTSRNTDTQYF. The CDR3 DNA follows: TGTGCCAGTAGTACGACTAGCAGGAACACAGATACGCAGTATTTT. This chain joins TRBV19 and TRBJ2-3; TRBD2 aligns across 7 bases. CDR1 and CDR2 (germline): LNHDA, SQIVND (reference sequence). V shed 4 bases and J 2 bases; nucleotides not matched to a gene: 6. The length of the CDR3 is 15 residues.

This chain uses TRBV7-3 with TRBJ2-1, with 9 bases aligning to TRBD2. The CDR3 sequence is 16 residues long. V lost 3 bases to trimming and J lost 0 bases; unmatched junction nucleotides: 3. Germline V gene data show CDR1 as SGHTA and CDR2 as FQGTGA. The CDR3 sequence: CASSFSGRSSYNEQFF. In nucleotides, the CDR3 is TGTGCCAGCAGCTTTAGCGGGAGAAGCTCCTACAATGAGCAGTTCTTC. The full variable domain, its missing parts supplied by reference TRBV7-3 and TRBJ2-1, is GAGVSQTPSNKVTEKGKYVELRCDPISGHTALYWYRQSLGQGPEFLIYFQGTGAADDSGLPNDRFFAVRPEGSVSTLKIQRTERGDSAVYLCASSFSGRSSYNEQFFGPGTRLTVL.

The genes are TRBV7-3 and TRBJ2-7; 7 bases align to TRBD2. Trimming cost V 1 base and J 4 bases; bases outside gene matches: 7. Looked up from germline, CDR1 is SGHTA and CDR2 is FQGTGA. CDR3 length: 15 amino acids. CDR3 in DNA: TGTGCCAGCAGCTTAAGTGGCGGGAGAATTTACGAGCAGTACTTC. This sequence encodes CASSLSGGRIYEQYF. Together with reference TRBV7-3 and TRBJ2-7, the CDR3 gives the full variable domain: GAGVSQTPSNKVTEKGKYVELRCDPISGHTALYWYRQSLGQGPEFLIYFQGTGAADDSGLPNDRFFAVRPEGSVSTLKIQRTERGDSAVYLCASSLSGGRIYEQYFGPGTRLTVT.

The chain links TRBV3-1 (or the pseudogene TRBV3-2) to TRBJ1-2, with 10 bases identical to TRBD1. Germline lookup yields CDR1 LGHDT and CDR2 YNNKEL (reference sequence). CDR3 size: 14 residues. V lost 4 bases to trimming and J lost 12 bases; unmatched junction nucleotides: 11. The CDR3 DNA reads TGTGCCAGCAGCCCCCAATCGGGACAGGGGTACCACACCTTC. Amino acid sequence: CASSPQSGQGYHTF.

The chain couples TRBV9 to TRBJ2-1; D is unclear. Germline-derived CDR1 and CDR2 are SGDLS and YYNGEE. The CDR3 consists of 15 residues. V dropped 0 bases and J dropped 1 base, with 8 bases sitting between them. The CDR3 DNA reads as TGTGCCAGCAGCGTAGAATCTAATTCCTACAATGAGCAGTTCTTC. Amino acids: CASSVESNSYNEQFF.

The genes are TRBV25-1 and TRBJ2-1, with 9 bases identical to TRBD1. V shed 6 bases, J shed 6 bases, and the junction held 9 bases outside the gene matches. The germline V gene has CDR1 MGHDK and CDR2 SYGVNS. There are 15 residues in the CDR3. The CDR3 bases are TGTGCCAGCAGCCTGCCGGACAGGGGCATCAATGAGCAGTTCTTC. Protein: CASSLPDRGINEQFF.

The chain carries TRBV5-6 and TRBJ2-1; 7 bases map to TRBD2. Germline assignment: CDR1 SGHDT and CDR2 YYEEEE. The CDR3 length is 13 residues. With 3 bases clipped from V and 10 bases from J, the junction kept 7 bases outside the gene matches. CDR3 DNA sequence: TGTGCCAGCAGCTCCGACTGGGGGGGGGAGCAGTTCTTC. Its protein product is CASSSDWGGEQFF.

V and J are TRBV7-2 and TRBJ1-6; 10 bases agree with TRBD1. The CDR3 length is 14 residues. Germline V gene data show CDR1 as SGHTA and CDR2 as FQGNSA. Trimming took 4 bases from V and 11 from J; bases not matched to a gene: 5. CDR3 region: CASSSTGGDTPLHF. The CDR3 nucleotides read TGTGCCAGCAGCTCGACAGGGGGCGATACACCCCTCCACTTT.

This chain connects TRBV10-1 to TRBJ2-3; TRBD2 agrees at 10 bases. V shed 1 base and J 4 bases; nucleotides not matched to a gene: 5. The CDR3 totals 16 residues. CDR1 and CDR2 (germline): WNHNN, SYGVQD (reference sequence). CDR3 region: CASSEYGGTSADTQYF. In DNA form, the CDR3 reads TGCGCCAGCAGTGAGTACGGGGGGACTAGCGCAGATACGCAGTATTTT.

This chain links TRBV7-3 with TRBJ1-5; D is possibly TRBD1 (6 bases). The germline V and J ends were trimmed by 1 base and 1 base, with 8 bases remaining between them. Germline V gene lookup returns CDR1 SGHTA and CDR2 FQGTGA. The CDR3 spans 15 residues. CDR3 sequence (DNA): TGTGCCAGCAGCTTAAAGCAGGGGAGCAATCAGCCCCAGCATTTT. The encoded protein is CASSLKQGSNQPQHF. The full variable domain, its missing parts supplied by reference TRBV7-3 and TRBJ1-5, is GAGVSQTPSNKVTEKGKYVELRCDPISGHTALYWYRQSLGQGPEFLIYFQGTGAADDSGLPNDRFFAVRPEGSVSTLKIQRTERGDSAVYLCASSLKQGSNQPQHFGDGTRLSIL.

This chain links TRBV7-9 with TRBJ1-2; D gene unclear. Germline V gene lookup returns CDR1 SEHNR and CDR2 FQNEAQ (reference sequence). The CDR3 has 14 amino acids. Between the trimmed V and J ends, which lost 7 bases and 7 bases, there was a span of 19 bases. The CDR3: CASNPAGERSGYTF. The CDR3 region has the DNA TGTGCCAGCAACCCGGCTGGAGAACGAAGTGGCTACACCTTC.

V and J are TRBV11-1 and TRBJ1-1; a possible D gene is TRBD1 (5 bases). Trimming left V 2 bases short and J 6 bases short, with 10 bases between. CDR3 length: 13 residues. The germline V gene encodes CDR1 SGHAT and CDR2 FQDESV (reference sequence). The CDR3 DNA sequence: TGTGCCAGCAGCTTATCAGGGTTGTCTGAAGCTTTCTTT. Translation gives CASSLSGLSEAFF. The full variable domain, with the rest looked up from reference TRBV11-1 and TRBJ1-1, is EAEVAQSPRYKITEKSQAVAFWCDPISGHATLYWYRQILGQGPELLVQFQDESVVDDSQLPKDRFSAERLKGVDSTLKIQPAELGDSAMYLCASSLSGLSEAFFGQGTRLTVV.